A selection of T cell receptor beta chains follows, all from one sample in a study of glioma-infiltrating T cells after dendritic cell vaccination. The protocol was immunoSEQ multiplex PCR, while the TCRdb copy is restricted to in-frame clones and leaves out a portion. This sample has 90,000 to 95,000 clones, with roughly four fifths found just once. The sample here was blood, taken after dendritic cell vaccination. These receptors originate from a human donor with glioblastoma. The CDR3 runs from the conserved cysteine through the conserved F or W. Fields, in order: D gene, CDR3 length, V gene, J gene, clone size, CDR3 DNA, CDR3 protein. The D gene is left open where the match is weak. Clone size is not always given. Where it is, it says once, few, many or a class for expanded clones.

D: -
length: 13
V: TRBV6-6
J: TRBJ2-5
size: -
DNA: TGTGCCAGCACCGCGAGGGGGGGCGAGACCCAGTACTTC
CDR3: CASTARGGETQYF

D: TRBD1
length: 17
V: TRBV15
J: TRBJ1-5
size: -
DNA: TGTGCCACCAGCAGCGCCTTACCGACAGGGGACAATCAGCCCCAGCATTTT
CDR3: CATSSALPTGDNQPQHF

D: TRBD1
length: 15
V: TRBV5-1
J: TRBJ2-7
size: -
DNA: TGCGCCAGCAGCGCGTCCGGGACAGGGGGTCTCGAGCAGTACTTC
CDR3: CASSASGTGGLEQYF

D: -
length: 14
V: TRBV25-1
J: TRBJ2-3
size: -
DNA: TGTGCCAGCAGTGCCGCGGGATTCACAGATACGCAGTATTTT
CDR3: CASSAAGFTDTQYF

D: -
length: 14
V: TRBV14
J: TRBJ1-1
size: -
DNA: TGTGCCAGCAGCCAAGATAGGGGGTACAGTGAAGCTTTCTTT
CDR3: CASSQDRGYSEAFF

D: -
length: 18
V: TRBV4-1
J: TRBJ1-3
size: few
DNA: TGCGCCAGCAGCCAAGAGGGCGGGAGACGGTATATTGGAAACACCATATATTTT
CDR3: CASSQEGGRRYIGNTIYF

D: -
length: 15
V: TRBV9
J: TRBJ1-5
size: -
DNA: TGTGCCAGCAGCGTAGGCGACAGCTCCAATCAGCCCCAGCATTTT
CDR3: CASSVGDSSNQPQHF

D: TRBD2
length: 17
V: TRBV19
J: TRBJ2-5
size: -
DNA: TGTGCCAGTAAAGCGGGTGGACTAGCGGGCATTCAAGAGACCCAGTACTTC
CDR3: CASKAGGLAGIQETQYF

D: TRBD1
length: 14
V: TRBV6-5
J: TRBJ1-2
size: -
DNA: TGTGCCAGCAGTTGGACAGGGGGCAACTATGGCTACACCTTC
CDR3: CASSWTGGNYGYTF

D: TRBD1
length: 14
V: TRBV29-1
J: TRBJ2-3
size: -
DNA: TGCAGCGTTGCGGCCCGCAGGGGGCGGGATACGCAGTATTTT
CDR3: CSVAARRGRDTQYF

D: -
length: 15
V: TRBV27
J: TRBJ2-1
size: -
DNA: TGTGCCAGCAGTTTACTTACAGGGATCTACAATGAGCAGTTCTTC
CDR3: CASSLLTGIYNEQFF

D: -
length: 16
V: TRBV19
J: TRBJ1-1
size: -
DNA: TGTGCCAGTAGTCCCAGGCGGGCAGGGGTGAACACTGAAGCTTTCTTT
CDR3: CASSPRRAGVNTEAFF

D: TRBD1
length: 14
V: TRBV7-9
J: TRBJ2-1
size: -
DNA: TGTGCCAGCACCAGGACAGGGTCCTACAATGAGCAGTTCTTC
CDR3: CASTRTGSYNEQFF

D: TRBD1
length: 14
V: TRBV11-2
J: TRBJ1-4
size: -
DNA: TGTGCCAGCAGCTCTACAGGGGGTAATGAAAAACTGTTTTTT
CDR3: CASSSTGGNEKLFF

D: -
length: 13
V: TRBV25-1
J: TRBJ1-3
size: few
DNA: TGTGCCAGCAGTGAGGCAGGAAGAAACACCATATATTTT
CDR3: CASSEAGRNTIYF

D: TRBD2
length: 16
V: TRBV5-1
J: TRBJ2-5
size: -
DNA: TGCGCCAGCAGCTTGCCGACTAGCGGGAGAGGAGAGACCCAGTACTTC
CDR3: CASSLPTSGRGETQYF

D: -
length: 14
V: TRBV7-3
J: TRBJ2-2
size: -
DNA: TGTGCCAGCAGCTTCCAAGGGGGAACCGGGGAGCTGTTTTTT
CDR3: CASSFQGGTGELFF

D: TRBD2
length: 18
V: TRBV5-6
J: TRBJ2-2
size: -
DNA: TGTGCCAGCAGCTTGGGTTTTAGCGGGGGGACGAACACCGGGGAGCTGTTTTTT
CDR3: CASSLGFSGGTNTGELFF

D: -
length: 13
V: TRBV2
J: TRBJ2-2
size: -
DNA: TGTGCCAGCAGTGTTGGAGAGGTCGGGGAGCTGTTTTTT
CDR3: CASSVGEVGELFF

D: -
length: 14
V: TRBV7-9
J: TRBJ1-5
size: -
DNA: TGTGCCAGCAGCTTAGCAGGGGGCAATCAGCCCCAGCATTTT
CDR3: CASSLAGGNQPQHF

D: -
length: 15
V: TRBV28
J: TRBJ1-4
size: -
DNA: TGTGCCAGCAGTTTTATGACAGGTATTAATGAAAAACTGTTTTTT
CDR3: CASSFMTGINEKLFF

D: TRBD2
length: 16
V: TRBV2
J: TRBJ2-2
size: -
DNA: TGTGCCAGCAGTGCCACTAGCGGGAGGGCCGGCGGGGAGCTGTTTTTT
CDR3: CASSATSGRAGGELFF

D: TRBD2
length: 16
V: TRBV6-4
J: TRBJ2-3
size: few
DNA: TGTGCCAGCAGTGACTCGACTAGCGGGGAGGCAGATACGCAGTATTTT
CDR3: CASSDSTSGEADTQYF

D: -
length: 15
V: TRBV5-6
J: TRBJ1-2
size: -
DNA: TGTGCCAGCAGCTCCGACCTAGGAGGGGTAGGTGGCTACACCTTC
CDR3: CASSSDLGGVGGYTF

D: -
length: 15
V: TRBV5-1
J: TRBJ2-5
size: -
DNA: TGCGCCAGCAGCTTGCTACCGGGAGTTCGGGAGACCCAGTACTTC
CDR3: CASSLLPGVRETQYF

D: -
length: 12
V: TRBV29-1
J: TRBJ2-3
size: -
DNA: TGCAGCGGGGTGGCAGGGGCAGATACGCAGTATTTT
CDR3: CSGVAGADTQYF

D: -
length: 14
V: TRBV5-6
J: TRBJ2-3
size: -
DNA: TGTGCCAGCAGCTTATTCCGGGGTGCAGATACGCAGTATTTT
CDR3: CASSLFRGADTQYF

D: TRBD2
length: 14
V: TRBV5-4
J: TRBJ2-5
size: -
DNA: TGTGCCAGCAGCCCGGGGGGGCTCGGGGAGACCCAGTACTTC
CDR3: CASSPGGLGETQYF

D: -
length: 13
V: TRBV5-4
J: TRBJ2-3
size: -
DNA: TGTGCCAGCAGCCGGGACTCCTCAGATACGCAGTATTTT
CDR3: CASSRDSSDTQYF

D: -
length: 15
V: TRBV28
J: TRBJ2-5
size: -
DNA: TGTGCCAGCAGCCCTCGCAGGACTTCCAAAGAGACCCAGTACTTC
CDR3: CASSPRRTSKETQYF

D: TRBD1
length: 15
V: TRBV30
J: TRBJ1-5
size: -
DNA: TGTGCCTGGAATCCAGGGGGCGCTGGGAATCAGCCCCAGCATTTT
CDR3: CAWNPGGAGNQPQHF

D: TRBD1
length: 13
V: TRBV30
J: TRBJ1-1
size: -
DNA: TGTGCCTGGAGTTCGGGCAGGGGGCCTGAAGCTTTCTTT
CDR3: CAWSSGRGPEAFF

D: -
length: 15
V: TRBV5-1
J: TRBJ2-3
size: -
DNA: TGCGCCAGCAGCTTGGGGGACATAATCACAGATACGCAGTATTTT
CDR3: CASSLGDIITDTQYF

D: TRBD1
length: 16
V: TRBV5-1
J: TRBJ2-3
size: -
DNA: TGCGCCAGCAGCTTGGCTAACAGGGGAGGCACAGATACGCAGTATTTT
CDR3: CASSLANRGGTDTQYF

D: TRBD2
length: 16
V: TRBV5-4
J: TRBJ2-1
size: -
DNA: TGTGCCAGCAGCTTGCCCAAGCGGGAGGGCTACAATGAGCAGTTCTTC
CDR3: CASSLPKREGYNEQFF

D: -
length: 13
V: TRBV4-2
J: TRBJ2-2
size: once
DNA: TGTGCCAGCAGCCAAGATGCGGTCGGGGAGCTGTTTTTT
CDR3: CASSQDAVGELFF

D: -
length: 13
V: TRBV5-1
J: TRBJ1-5
size: -
DNA: TGCGCCAGCAGCTCCGGGGAAAATCAGCCCCAGCATTTT
CDR3: CASSSGENQPQHF

D: TRBD1
length: 15
V: TRBV6-4
J: TRBJ2-1
size: many
DNA: TGTGCCAGCAGTGTTTCCGGGACAGAGTACAATGAGCAGTTCTTC
CDR3: CASSVSGTEYNEQFF

D: TRBD1
length: 15
V: TRBV7-2
J: TRBJ2-2
size: -
DNA: TGTGCCAGCAGCTTTTGGACAGGGGACACCGGGGAGCTGTTTTTT
CDR3: CASSFWTGDTGELFF

D: TRBD1
length: 18
V: TRBV5-1
J: TRBJ2-1
size: -
DNA: TGCGCCAGCAGCTTGACTGCGACAGGGGCAAGCTCCTACAATGAGCAGTTCTTC
CDR3: CASSLTATGASSYNEQFF

D: TRBD1
length: 11
V: TRBV30
J: TRBJ1-4
size: -
DNA: TGTGCCCATGGGGACAGTGAAAAACTGTTTTTT
CDR3: CAHGDSEKLFF

D: -
length: 11
V: TRBV11-2
J: TRBJ2-5
size: -
DNA: TGTGCCAGCAGCCAAAAAGAGACCCAGTACTTC
CDR3: CASSQKETQYF

D: -
length: 16
V: TRBV5-5
J: TRBJ2-3
size: -
DNA: TGTGCCAGCAGCCGCGGGGCCAATCGACAGACAGATACGCAGTATTTT
CDR3: CASSRGANRQTDTQYF

D: -
length: 14
V: TRBV27
J: TRBJ2-1
size: many
DNA: TGTGCCAGCAGTACTACAACGACAGGTAGGGAGCAGTTCTTC
CDR3: CASSTTTTGREQFF

D: -
length: 16
V: TRBV5-1
J: TRBJ1-4
size: -
DNA: TGCGCCAGCAGCTTGTTCCAGGGTGGCCGTAATGAAAAACTGTTTTTT
CDR3: CASSLFQGGRNEKLFF

D: -
length: 15
V: TRBV27
J: TRBJ1-2
size: -
DNA: TGTGCCAGCAGTTTACGGGGTGGGGGGAACTATGGCTACACCTTC
CDR3: CASSLRGGGNYGYTF

D: -
length: 17
V: TRBV19
J: TRBJ1-5
size: few
DNA: TGTGCCAGTCAACCAGAGAGGCGCCTTTATAGCAATCAGCCCCAGCATTTT
CDR3: CASQPERRLYSNQPQHF

D: -
length: 15
V: TRBV21-1
J: TRBJ2-1
size: -
DNA: TGTGCCAGCAGCAAAAGCCGGGAGGGCCGGGATGAGCAGTTCTTC
CDR3: CASSKSREGRDEQFF

D: -
length: 16
V: TRBV6-5
J: TRBJ2-7
size: -
DNA: TGTGCCAGCAGTTACTCTAGGAACAGGGCCAGCCTGAAGCAGTACTTC
CDR3: CASSYSRNRASLKQYF

D: -
length: 14
V: TRBV7-6
J: TRBJ1-3
size: -
DNA: TGTGCCAGCAGCTTAGGGGGCGGTGGAAACACCATATATTTT
CDR3: CASSLGGGGNTIYF

D: TRBD1
length: 17
V: TRBV11-3
J: TRBJ1-1
size: once
DNA: TGTGCCAGCAGCTTAGGAGGGACAGGGCGAGAGAACACTGAAGCTTTCTTT
CDR3: CASSLGGTGRENTEAFF

D: -
length: 16
V: TRBV6-5
J: TRBJ1-1
size: -
DNA: TGTGCCAGCAGTTACGCGCTCACACAGGGGAACACTGAAGCTTTCTTT
CDR3: CASSYALTQGNTEAFF